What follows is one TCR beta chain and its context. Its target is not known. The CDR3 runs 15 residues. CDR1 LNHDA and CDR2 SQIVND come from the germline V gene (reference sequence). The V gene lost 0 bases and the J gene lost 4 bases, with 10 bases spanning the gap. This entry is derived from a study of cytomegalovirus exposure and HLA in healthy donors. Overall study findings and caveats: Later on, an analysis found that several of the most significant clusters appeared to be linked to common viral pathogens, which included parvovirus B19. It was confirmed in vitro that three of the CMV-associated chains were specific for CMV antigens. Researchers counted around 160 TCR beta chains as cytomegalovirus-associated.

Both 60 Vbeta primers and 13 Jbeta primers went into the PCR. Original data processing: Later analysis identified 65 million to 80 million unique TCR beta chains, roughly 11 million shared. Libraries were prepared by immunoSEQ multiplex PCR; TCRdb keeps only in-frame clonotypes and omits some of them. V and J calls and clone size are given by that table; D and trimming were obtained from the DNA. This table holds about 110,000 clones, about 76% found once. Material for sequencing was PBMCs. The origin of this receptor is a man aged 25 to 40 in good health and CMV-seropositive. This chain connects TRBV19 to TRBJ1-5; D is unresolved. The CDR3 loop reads CASSIDLGGNQPQHF. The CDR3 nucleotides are TGTGCCAGTAGTATAGATCTAGGTGGAAATCAGCCCCAGCATTTT.